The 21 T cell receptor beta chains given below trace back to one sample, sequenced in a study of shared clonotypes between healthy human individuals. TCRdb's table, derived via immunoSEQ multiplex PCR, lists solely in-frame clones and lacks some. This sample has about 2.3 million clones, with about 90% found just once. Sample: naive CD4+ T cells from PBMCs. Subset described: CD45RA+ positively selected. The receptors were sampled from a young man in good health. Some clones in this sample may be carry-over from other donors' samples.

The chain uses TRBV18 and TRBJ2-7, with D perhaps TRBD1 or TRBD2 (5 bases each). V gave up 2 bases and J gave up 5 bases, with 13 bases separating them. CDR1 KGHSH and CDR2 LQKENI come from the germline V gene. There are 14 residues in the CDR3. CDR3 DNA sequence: TGTGCCAGCTCACCAACTAGACAGAGCGACGAGCAGTACTTC. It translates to CASSPTRQSDEQYF.

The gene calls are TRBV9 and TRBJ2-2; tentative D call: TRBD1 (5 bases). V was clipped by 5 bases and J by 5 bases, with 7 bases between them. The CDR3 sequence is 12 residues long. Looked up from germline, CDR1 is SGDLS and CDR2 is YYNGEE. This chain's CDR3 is CASSQGTGELFF. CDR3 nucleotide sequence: TGTGCCAGCAGTCAGGGAACCGGGGAGCTGTTTTTT.

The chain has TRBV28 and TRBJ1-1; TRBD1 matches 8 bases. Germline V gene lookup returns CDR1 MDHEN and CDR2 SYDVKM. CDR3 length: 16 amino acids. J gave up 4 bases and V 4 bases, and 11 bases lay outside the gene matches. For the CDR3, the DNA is TGTGCCAGCAGTTCGAGCCGGACAGGGTGGTCCACTGAAGCTTTCTTT. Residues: CASSSSRTGWSTEAFF.

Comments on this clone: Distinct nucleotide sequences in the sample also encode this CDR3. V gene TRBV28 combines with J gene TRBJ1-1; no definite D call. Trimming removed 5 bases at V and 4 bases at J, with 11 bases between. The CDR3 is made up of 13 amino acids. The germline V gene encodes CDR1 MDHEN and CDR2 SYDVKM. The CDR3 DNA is TGTGCCAGCAGTCCCATTCTTACCACTGAAGCTTTCTTT. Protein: CASSPILTTEAFF.

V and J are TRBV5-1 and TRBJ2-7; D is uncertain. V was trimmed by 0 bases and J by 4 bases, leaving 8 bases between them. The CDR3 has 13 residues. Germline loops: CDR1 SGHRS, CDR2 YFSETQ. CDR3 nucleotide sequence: TGCGCCAGCAGCTTGGATAGCTGGTACGAGCAGTACTTC. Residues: CASSLDSWYEQYF.

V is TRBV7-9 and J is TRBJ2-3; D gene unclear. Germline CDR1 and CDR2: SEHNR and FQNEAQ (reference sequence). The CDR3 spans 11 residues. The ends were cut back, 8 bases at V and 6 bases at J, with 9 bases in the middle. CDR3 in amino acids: CASGVSDTQYF. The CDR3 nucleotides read TGTGCCAGCGGTGTTTCCGATACGCAGTATTTT.

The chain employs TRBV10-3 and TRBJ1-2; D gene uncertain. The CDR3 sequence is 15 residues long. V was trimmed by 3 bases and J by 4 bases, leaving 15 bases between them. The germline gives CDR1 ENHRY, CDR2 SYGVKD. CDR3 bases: TGTGCCATCAGTGATTATAGGACTGCTGCCTATGGCTACACCTTC. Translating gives CAISDYRTAAYGYTF.

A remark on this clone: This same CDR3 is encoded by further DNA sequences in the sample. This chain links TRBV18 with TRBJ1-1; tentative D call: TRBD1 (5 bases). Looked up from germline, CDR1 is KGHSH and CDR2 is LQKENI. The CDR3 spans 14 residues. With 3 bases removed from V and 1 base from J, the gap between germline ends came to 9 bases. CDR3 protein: CASSPLGGNTEAFF. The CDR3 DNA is TGTGCCAGCTCACCTTTGGGGGGGAACACTGAAGCTTTCTTT.

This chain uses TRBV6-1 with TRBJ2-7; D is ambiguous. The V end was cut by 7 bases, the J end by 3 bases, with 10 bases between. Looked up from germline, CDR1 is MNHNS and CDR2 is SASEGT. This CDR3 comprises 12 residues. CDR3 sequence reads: CASMEQNYEQYF. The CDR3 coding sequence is TGTGCCAGCATGGAACAGAACTACGAGCAGTACTTC.

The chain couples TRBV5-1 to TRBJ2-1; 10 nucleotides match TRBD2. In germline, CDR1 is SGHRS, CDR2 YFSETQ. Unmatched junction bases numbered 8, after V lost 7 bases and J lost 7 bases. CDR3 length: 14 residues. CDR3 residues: CASGTTSGRNEQFF. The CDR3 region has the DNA TGCGCCAGCGGGACGACTAGCGGGCGGAATGAGCAGTTCTTC.

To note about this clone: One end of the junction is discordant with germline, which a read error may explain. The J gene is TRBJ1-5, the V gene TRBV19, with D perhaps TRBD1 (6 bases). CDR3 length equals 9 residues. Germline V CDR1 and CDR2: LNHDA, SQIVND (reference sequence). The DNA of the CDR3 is TGTGCCAGTGGGCCAAACAGGGATTTT. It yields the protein CASGPNRDF.

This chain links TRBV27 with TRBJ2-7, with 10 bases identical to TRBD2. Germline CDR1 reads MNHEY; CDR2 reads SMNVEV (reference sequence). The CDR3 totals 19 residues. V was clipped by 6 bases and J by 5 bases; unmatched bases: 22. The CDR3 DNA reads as TGTGCCAGCAGAGCCCTACTAAGCGGGAGGGCCGGAGGTCGCGACGAGCAGTACTTC. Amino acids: CASRALLSGRAGGRDEQYF.

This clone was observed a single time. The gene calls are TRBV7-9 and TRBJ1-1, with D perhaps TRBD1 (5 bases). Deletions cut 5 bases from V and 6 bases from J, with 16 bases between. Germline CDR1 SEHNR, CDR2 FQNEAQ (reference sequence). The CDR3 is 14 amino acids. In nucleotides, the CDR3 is TGTGCCAGCAGCCCGGCCCGGGACGCCCCTGAAGCTTTCTTT. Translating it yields CASSPARDAPEAFF.

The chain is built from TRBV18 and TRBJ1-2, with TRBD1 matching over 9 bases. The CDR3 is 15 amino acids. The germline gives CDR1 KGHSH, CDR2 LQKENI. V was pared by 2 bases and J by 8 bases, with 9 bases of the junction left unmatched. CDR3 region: CASSPVGQGLWGYTF. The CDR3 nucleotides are TGTGCCAGCTCACCAGTCGGACAGGGGCTTTGGGGCTACACCTTC.

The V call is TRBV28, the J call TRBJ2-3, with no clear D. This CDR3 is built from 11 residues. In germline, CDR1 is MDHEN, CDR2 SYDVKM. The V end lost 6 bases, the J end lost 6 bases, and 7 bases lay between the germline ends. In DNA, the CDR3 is TGTGCCAGCAGAGTAAGGGATACGCAGTATTTT. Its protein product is CASRVRDTQYF. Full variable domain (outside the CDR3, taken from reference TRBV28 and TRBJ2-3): DVKVTQSSRYLVKRTGEKVFLECVQDMDHENMFWYRQDPGLGLRLIYFSYDVKMKEKGDIPEGYSVSREKKERFSLILESASTNQTSMYLCASRVRDTQYFGPGTRLTVL.

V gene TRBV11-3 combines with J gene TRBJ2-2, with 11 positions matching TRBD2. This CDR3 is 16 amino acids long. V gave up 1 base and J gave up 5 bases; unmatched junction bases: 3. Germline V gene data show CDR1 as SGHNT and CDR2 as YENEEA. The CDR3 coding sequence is TGTGCCAGCAGCTTAGGACTAGCGGGAACAACCGGGGAGCTGTTTTTT. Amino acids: CASSLGLAGTTGELFF.

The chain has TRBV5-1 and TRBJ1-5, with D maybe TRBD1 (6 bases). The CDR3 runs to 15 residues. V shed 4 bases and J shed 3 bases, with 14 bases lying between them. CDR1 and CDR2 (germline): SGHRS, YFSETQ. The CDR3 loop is CASSPGGQNNQPQHF. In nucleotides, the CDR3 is TGCGCCAGCAGCCCGGGGGGGCAGAACAATCAGCCCCAGCATTTT.

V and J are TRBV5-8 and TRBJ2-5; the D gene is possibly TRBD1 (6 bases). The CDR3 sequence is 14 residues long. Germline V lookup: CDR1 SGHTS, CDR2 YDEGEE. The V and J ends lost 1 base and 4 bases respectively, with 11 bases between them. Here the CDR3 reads CASSLTGSGETQYF. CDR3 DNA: TGTGCCAGCAGCTTGACAGGGTCGGGAGAGACCCAGTACTTC.

This CDR3 is CASSPRGLVGDTQYF. DNA for the CDR3: TGCGCCAGCAGTCCTAGGGGACTGGTAGGAGATACGCAGTATTTT. The chain has TRBV10-1 and TRBJ2-3; D might be TRBD2 (6 bases). Looked up from germline, CDR1 is WNHNN and CDR2 is SYGVQD (reference sequence). This CDR3 comprises 15 residues. The V end was cut by 5 bases, the J end by 5 bases, with 17 bases between.

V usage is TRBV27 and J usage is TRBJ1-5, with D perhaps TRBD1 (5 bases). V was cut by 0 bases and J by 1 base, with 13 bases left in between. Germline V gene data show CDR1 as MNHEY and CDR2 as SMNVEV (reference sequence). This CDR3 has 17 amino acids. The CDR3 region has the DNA TGTGCCAGCAGTTTATCGAGGGCAGGGCGAAGCAATCAGCCCCAGCATTTT. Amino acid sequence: CASSLSRAGRSNQPQHF.

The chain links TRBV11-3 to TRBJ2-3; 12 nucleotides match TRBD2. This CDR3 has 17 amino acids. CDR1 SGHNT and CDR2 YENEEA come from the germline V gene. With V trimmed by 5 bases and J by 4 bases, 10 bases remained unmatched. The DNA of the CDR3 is TGTGCCAGCAGCAAATCCGGACTAGCGGGGTTCGCAGATACGCAGTATTTT. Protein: CASSKSGLAGFADTQYF.